The rows below give T cell receptor beta chains drawn from one sample of a study of Ad26.COV2.S vaccination and SARS-CoV-2 variants. The data were produced by immunoSEQ multiplex PCR, yet TCRdb's version contains in-frame clones alone and is incomplete. The repertoire consists of more than 350,000 clones, with around 90% occurring once and the leading ten covering roughly an eighth. Sequenced material: peripheral blood, taken in a trial of Ad26.COV2.S vaccine versus placebo. The source is a person between 18 and 65 years old who received the Ad26.COV2.S COVID-19 vaccine or a placebo. Each CDR3 is given with its conserved first and last residue. Each record gives: J gene, D gene, V gene, clone size, CDR3 protein, CDR3 DNA. The D gene is left open where the match is weak. Some rows have no size entry. The others give once, few or many, or a class for an expanded clone.

TRBJ2-3	TRBD2	TRBV7-2	NA	CASSLVLAGSSDTQYF	TGTGCCAGCAGCTTAGTACTAGCGGGAAGTTCAGATACGCAGTATTTT
TRBJ1-1	NA	TRBV5-4	once	CASSLLGGEAFF	TGTGCCAGCAGCTTGTTAGGGGGTGAAGCTTTCTTT
TRBJ2-1	NA	TRBV4-1	NA	CASSQANHGSWDEQFF	TGCGCCAGCAGCCAAGCAAACCACGGGAGTTGGGATGAGCAGTTCTTC
TRBJ1-1	NA	TRBV7-9	NA	CASSSPRGATEAFF	TGTGCCAGCAGCTCCCCCCGGGGGGCAACTGAAGCTTTCTTT
TRBJ2-3	TRBD2	TRBV4-3	NA	CASSQDPGLAAVSTDTQYF	TGCGCCAGCAGCCAAGACCCGGGACTAGCGGCCGTGAGCACAGATACGCAGTATTTT
TRBJ2-2	NA	TRBV30	NA	CAWSVMGLNTGELFF	TGTGCCTGGAGTGTAATGGGACTTAACACCGGGGAGCTGTTTTTT
TRBJ1-3	NA	TRBV5-1	NA	CASSLLPSGNTIYF	TGCGCCAGCAGCTTGCTCCCCTCTGGAAACACCATATATTTT
TRBJ1-2	NA	TRBV7-9	NA	CASSLGGLQNYGYTF	TGTGCCAGCAGCTTAGGGGGACTACAAAACTATGGCTACACCTTC
TRBJ1-1	TRBD1	TRBV6-2/TRBV6-3	NA	CASSYSRGLNTEAFF	TGTGCCAGCAGTTACTCCAGGGGGTTGAACACTGAAGCTTTCTTT
TRBJ2-2	NA	TRBV19	NA	CASRLGHTGELFF	TGTGCCAGTAGACTGGGACACACCGGGGAGCTGTTTTTT
TRBJ2-5	NA	TRBV29-1	NA	CSVDGPPGETQYF	TGCAGCGTTGACGGTCCCCCTGGGGAGACCCAGTACTTC
TRBJ2-7	TRBD1	TRBV5-4	once	CASSFQGQGAGEQYF	TGTGCCAGCAGCTTCCAGGGACAGGGGGCCGGGGAGCAGTACTTC
TRBJ2-3	TRBD1	TRBV28	NA	CASRLTGTTDTQYF	TGTGCCAGCAGACTGACAGGGACCACAGATACGCAGTATTTT
TRBJ2-1	TRBD2	TRBV5-4	NA	CAWGGVPNEQFF	TGTGCCTGGGGGGGAGTTCCCAATGAGCAGTTCTTC
TRBJ2-1	TRBD2	TRBV30	NA	CAWSVPLSRGGSYNEQFF	TGTGCCTGGAGTGTACCTCTCTCTAGGGGAGGGTCTTACAATGAGCAGTTCTTC
TRBJ1-1	NA	TRBV14	NA	CASSQDGGQYTEAFF	TGTGCCAGCAGCCAAGATGGAGGACAGTACACTGAAGCTTTCTTT
TRBJ2-2	TRBD2	TRBV4-3	NA	CASSQDFSGRATGELFF	TGCGCCAGCAGCCAAGATTTCAGCGGGAGGGCCACCGGGGAGCTGTTTTTT
TRBJ2-7	TRBD2	TRBV30	NA	CASGTSGNYEQYF	TGTGCCTCCGGGACTAGCGGAAATTACGAGCAGTACTTC
TRBJ2-7	NA	TRBV4-3	NA	CASSQDSGIPYEQYF	TGCGCCAGCAGCCAAGATTCAGGGATCCCCTACGAGCAGTACTTC
TRBJ2-7	TRBD1	TRBV28	NA	CASSPGTAFLHEQYF	TGTGCCAGCAGCCCCGGGACAGCTTTCCTACACGAGCAGTACTTC
TRBJ2-3	TRBD2	TRBV11-2	NA	CASSPLAASTDTQYF	TGTGCCAGCAGCCCACTAGCGGCTAGCACAGATACGCAGTATTTT
TRBJ2-3	NA	TRBV11-3	NA	CASSPGPDHTDTQYF	TGTGCCAGCAGCCCCGGGCCGGACCACACAGATACGCAGTATTTT
TRBJ1-5	NA	TRBV4-2	NA	CASSQEGGGNQPQHF	TGTGCCAGCAGCCAAGAGGGGGGCGGCAATCAGCCCCAGCATTTT
TRBJ2-1	TRBD2	TRBV7-2	NA	CASSSGLAGGSEQFF	TGTGCCAGCAGCTCGGGACTAGCGGGAGGGAGTGAGCAGTTCTTC
TRBJ2-5	TRBD2	TRBV6-5	once	CASRGGFYGQYF	TGTGCCAGCAGGGGAGGGTTTTATGGCCAGTACTTC
TRBJ2-5	NA	TRBV5-8	NA	CASSFGPRETQYF	TGTGCCAGCAGCTTCGGGCCGCGGGAGACCCAGTACTTC
TRBJ2-7	NA	TRBV5-5	NA	CASSLVREEQYF	TGTGCCAGCAGCTTGGTCAGGGAGGAGCAGTACTTC
TRBJ1-5	NA	TRBV10-3	NA	CAISPQGHDSNQPQHF	TGTGCCATCAGTCCCCAGGGACATGATTCCAATCAGCCCCAGCATTTT
TRBJ2-1	NA	TRBV2	once	CASRAGAYNEQFF	TGTGCCAGCAGGGCGGGCGCATACAATGAGCAGTTCTTC
TRBJ2-1	NA	TRBV6-4	NA	CASSEETGSYNEQFF	TGTGCCAGCAGTGAGGAGACGGGCAGCTACAATGAGCAGTTCTTC
TRBJ1-6	NA	TRBV21-1	NA	CASSRGDSPLHF	TGTGCCAGCAGCAGGGGTGATTCACCCCTCCACTTT
TRBJ2-1	NA	TRBV18	NA	CASSPQAGLYNEQFF	TGTGCCAGCTCACCACAAGCGGGCCTCTACAATGAGCAGTTCTTC
TRBJ2-7	NA	TRBV6-2/TRBV6-3	NA	CASSLPVGGTYEQYF	TGTGCCAGCAGTCTACCGGTTGGGGGGACCTACGAGCAGTACTTC
TRBJ2-3	NA	TRBV29-1	once	CSVERLGTDTQYF	TGCAGCGTTGAAAGGCTGGGCACAGATACGCAGTATTTT
TRBJ1-6	TRBD1	TRBV18	NA	CASSPTGQGNSPLHF	TGTGCCAGCTCACCAACCGGACAGGGAAATTCACCCCTCCACTTT
TRBJ2-2	TRBD1	TRBV7-6	few	CASSLGQKNTGELFF	TGTGCCAGCAGCCTGGGACAGAAGAACACCGGGGAGCTGTTTTTT
TRBJ2-7	NA	TRBV5-6	NA	CASSLAFSYEQYF	TGTGCCAGCAGCTTAGCCTTTTCCTACGAGCAGTACTTC
TRBJ2-1	TRBD1	TRBV6-5	NA	CASRKGQGARDEQFF	TGTGCCAGCAGAAAAGGACAGGGGGCGCGTGATGAGCAGTTCTTC
TRBJ2-1	TRBD2	TRBV9	NA	CASSSGGSGRNEQFF	TGTGCCAGCAGCTCAGGGGGTAGCGGGAGGAATGAGCAGTTCTTC
TRBJ2-1	NA	TRBV6-4	NA	CASSGGLYNEQFF	TGTGCCAGCAGTGGGGGACTTTACAATGAGCAGTTCTTC
TRBJ2-2	TRBD2	TRBV19	once	CASSTGLAGGLTGELFF	TGTGCCAGTAGTACAGGACTAGCGGGAGGCCTCACCGGGGAGCTGTTTTTT
TRBJ2-1	TRBD2	TRBV15	NA	CATRGTSFNEQFF	TGTGCCACCAGAGGGACTAGCTTTAATGAGCAGTTCTTC
TRBJ2-7	NA	TRBV6-2/TRBV6-3	NA	CASSRRTDSYEQYF	TGTGCCAGCAGTCGGCGGACAGACTCCTACGAGCAGTACTTC
TRBJ1-1	TRBD1	TRBV6-5	NA	CASSYSLGTGGYGAFF	TGTGCCAGCAGTTACTCTCTGGGGACAGGGGGATATGGGGCTTTCTTT
TRBJ2-5	NA	TRBV2	NA	CASNQGVVETQYF	TGTGCCAGCAACCAGGGAGTTGTGGAGACCCAGTACTTC
TRBJ2-1	TRBD2	TRBV7-2	NA	CASSLIAGSEQFF	TGTGCCAGCAGCCTAATAGCGGGATCTGAGCAGTTCTTC
TRBJ1-2	TRBD1	TRBV5-4	once	CASSLAGGSYGYTF	TGTGCCAGCAGCTTGGCAGGGGGAAGCTATGGCTACACCTTC
TRBJ2-7	TRBD2	TRBV5-6	NA	CASSFGGAQYEQYF	TGTGCCAGCAGCTTCGGGGGGGCGCAGTACGAGCAGTACTTC